This T cell receptor (beta chain) was retrieved from a study of blood T cell repertoires in COVID-19. As for the study in general: Spain, Italy and the United States supplied samples that represented acute and convalescent COVID-19. Sources were T cells, B-cell-depleted T cells, or PBMCs; the material itself was cDNA or gDNA.

Patients at the Seattle site were enrolled during active infection and followed longitudinally. Authors' processing steps: Amplification with reference gene primers provided the estimates of nucleated cell counts. Using immunoSEQ multiplex PCR, the repertoire was profiled, and TCRdb retains in-frame clones only, with some absent. V, J and clone size derive from that table, while D and trimming were established from the DNA sequence. The sample includes 270,000 or so clones, 85% to 90% seen only once; the top ten take approximately 12%. The length of the CDR3 is 14 residues. Germline CDR1 WNHNN, CDR2 SYGVQD (reference sequence). Losses at the gene ends were 5 bases for V and 0 bases for J; bases not matched to a gene: 0.

V gene TRBV10-1 combines with J gene TRBJ2-1; 8 nucleotides match TRBD1. Sequencing used peripheral blood. This sequence was found in a woman in her twenties or thirties with COVID-19, enrolled during active disease. CDR3: CASSTGGSYNEQFF. The CDR3 DNA reads TGCGCCAGCAGTACAGGGGGCTCCTACAATGAGCAGTTCTTC.